This T cell receptor beta chain originates from a study of blood T cell repertoires in COVID-19. Study background: T cells, B-cell-depleted T cells, or PBMCs provided the cDNA or gDNA that served as material.

The data were produced by immunoSEQ multiplex PCR, yet TCRdb's version contains in-frame clones alone and is incomplete. This sample has roughly 200,000 clones, with 89% found just once. This CDR3 is built from 15 residues. With 1 base removed from V and 1 base from J, the gap between germline ends came to 7 bases. The germline CDR1 and CDR2 sequences are MDHEN and SYDVKM. The TCR was taken from a man in his forties or fifties with acute or convalescent COVID-19. The sequenced material came from peripheral blood. The rearrangement joins TRBV28 to TRBJ2-2, with D unclear. CDR3 nucleotide sequence: TGTGCCAGCAGTTTATATTCCGGGAACACCGGGGAGCTGTTTTTT. Protein: CASSLYSGNTGELFF. Supplemented by reference TRBV28 and TRBJ2-2, the full variable domain reads DVKVTQSSRYLVKRTGEKVFLECVQDMDHENMFWYRQDPGLGLRLIYFSYDVKMKEKGDIPEGYSVSREKKERFSLILESASTNQTSMYLCASSLYSGNTGELFFGEGSRLTVL.